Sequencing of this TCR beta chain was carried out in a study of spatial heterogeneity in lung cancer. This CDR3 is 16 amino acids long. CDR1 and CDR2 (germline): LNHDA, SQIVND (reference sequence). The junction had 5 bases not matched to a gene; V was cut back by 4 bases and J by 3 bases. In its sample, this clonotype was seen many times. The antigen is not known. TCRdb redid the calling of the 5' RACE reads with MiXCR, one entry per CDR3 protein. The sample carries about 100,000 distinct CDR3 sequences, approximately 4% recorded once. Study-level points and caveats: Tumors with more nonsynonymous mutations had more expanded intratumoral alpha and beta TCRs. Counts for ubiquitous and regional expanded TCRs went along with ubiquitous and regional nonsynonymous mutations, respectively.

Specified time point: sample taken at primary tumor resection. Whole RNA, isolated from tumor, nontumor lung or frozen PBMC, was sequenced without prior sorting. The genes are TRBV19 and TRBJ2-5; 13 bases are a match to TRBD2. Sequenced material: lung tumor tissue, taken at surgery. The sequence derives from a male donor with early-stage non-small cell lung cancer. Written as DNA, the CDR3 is TGTGCCAGTAGTAGACGAGGACTAGCGGGAGAAGAGACCCAGTACTTC. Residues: CASSRRGLAGEETQYF.